A single sample gave rise to the 22 T cell receptor beta chains below, sequenced in a study of monozygotic twins with inflammatory bowel disease. TCRdb reprocessed the 5' RACE reads, keeping one entry per CDR3 protein, no DNA. Its table lists roughly 150,000 distinct CDR3 sequences. Sequencing was done on a sample of blood. The receptors were gathered from a human donor with ulcerative colitis or Crohn's disease, or a healthy co-twin of an affected twin (not recorded which).

V gene TRBV7-2 combines with J gene TRBJ2-1; TCRdb's D gene call, TRBD2, goes unchecked for lack of DNA. The germline CDR1 and CDR2 sequences are SGHTA and FQGNSA. The CDR3 spans 14 residues. CDR3 amino acids: CASSRTSGYNEQFF.

This chain joins TRBV6-5 and TRBJ1-5; TCRdb's D call of TRBD1 is untestable without DNA. The CDR3 spans 12 residues. From germline, CDR1 is MNHEY and CDR2 SVGAGI. The CDR3 is CASWTGNQPQHF.

The chain uses TRBV7-2 and TRBJ2-7; without DNA, the TCRdb call of TRBD2 cannot be checked. This CDR3 has 17 residues. Germline CDR1 SGHTA, CDR2 FQGNSA. The CDR3 loop is CASSLILGTSGSNEQYF. Filled out from reference TRBV7-2 and TRBJ2-7, the complete variable domain reads GAGVSQSPSNKVTEKGKDVELRCDPISGHTALYWYRQSLGQGLEFLIYFQGNSAPDKSGLPSDRFSAERTGGSVSTLTIQRTQQEDSAVYLCASSLILGTSGSNEQYFGPGTRLTVT.

This CDR3 reads CASSSRGDGTTEAFF. The chain combines TRBV7-3 with TRBJ1-1. The CDR3 contains 15 residues. Germline V gene data show CDR1 as SGHTA and CDR2 as FQGTGA.

V and J are TRBV12-3 or TRBV12-4 and TRBJ2-1; TCRdb proposes TRBD2, but this gene call is untestable without DNA. This CDR3 region has 17 residues. The CDR3 sequence is CASSFRVGRAFANEQLF.

This chain joins TRBV5-1 and TRBJ2-6; TCRdb selects TRBD2, and the lack of DNA leaves this call unchecked. Germline CDR1 reads SGHRS; CDR2 reads YFSETQ. This CDR3 is built from 16 residues. The CDR3: CASSYQGLSGANVLTF.

The chain employs TRBV12-3 or TRBV12-4 and TRBJ1-5; absent DNA, TCRdb's TRBD1 call cannot be checked. The CDR3 has 14 amino acids. This chain's CDR3 is CASTNGGGVQPQHF.

The CDR3 sequence: CASSLKSSPYEQYF. The chain links TRBV5-4 to TRBJ2-7. This CDR3 region has 14 residues. Looked up from germline, CDR1 is SGHNT and CDR2 is YYREEE (reference sequence).

This chain connects TRBV2 to TRBJ2-7. CDR1 and CDR2 (germline): SNHLY, FYNNEI. The CDR3 sequence is 12 residues long. The CDR3: CASSAGTSGQYF.

This chain connects TRBV4-1 to TRBJ2-1; the D gene TCRdb calls, TRBD1, cannot be checked with no DNA. The CDR3 totals 14 residues. Germline values: CDR1 MGHRA, CDR2 YSYEKL. The CDR3 region is CASSQDSGGDEQFF.

The chain recombines TRBV11-2 with TRBJ2-1; lacking DNA, the TRBD2 call made by TCRdb goes unchecked. This CDR3 is built from 11 residues. Germline V CDR1 and CDR2: SGHAT, FQNNGV. CDR3 region: CASSFEAREFF.

The V gene is TRBV5-4, the J gene TRBJ2-2. Germline assignment: CDR1 SGHNT and CDR2 YYREEE (reference sequence). This CDR3 region has 15 residues. CDR3 region: CASSPDGSNTGELFF.

This chain connects TRBV27 to TRBJ1-2; the TCRdb D gene call, TRBD1, has no DNA to confirm it. The germline CDR1 and CDR2 sequences are MNHEY and SMNVEV (reference sequence). The CDR3 totals 14 residues. CDR3 amino acids: CASSLGDRGYGYTF.

The chain carries TRBV2 and TRBJ2-7; TCRdb names TRBD2, which stays unverified in the absence of DNA. CDR1 and CDR2 (germline): SNHLY, FYNNEI. The CDR3 contains 14 residues. CDR3 protein: CASSRTSRQYEQYF. Looking up the rest from reference TRBV2 and TRBJ2-7 gives the full variable domain: EPEVTQTPSHQVTQMGQEVILRCVPISNHLYFYWYRQILGQKVEFLVSFYNNEISEKSEIFDDQFSVERPDGSNFTLKIRSTKLEDSAMYFCASSRTSRQYEQYFGPGTRLTVT.

The J gene is TRBJ2-6, the V gene TRBV15. Germline loops: CDR1 LNHNV, CDR2 YYDKDF (reference sequence). The CDR3 covers 16 residues. CDR3 sequence: CATSRNSGSGANVLTF.

The chain links TRBV7-6 to TRBJ2-7. The germline CDR1 and CDR2 sequences are SGHVS and FNYEAQ. The CDR3 is made up of 14 amino acids. CDR3 residues: CASSLRTGSYEQYF.

This rearrangement joins TRBV14 to TRBJ2-2. Germline V gene data show CDR1 as SGHDN and CDR2 as FVKESK. There are 16 residues in the CDR3. This chain's CDR3 is CASSQVIQRNTGELFF.

The J gene is TRBJ2-2, the V gene TRBV12-3 or TRBV12-4. CDR3 length: 13 amino acids. The CDR3 region is CASSEWGTGELFF.

The chain joins TRBV29-1 to TRBJ1-1; the D call from TCRdb, TRBD1, cannot be confirmed without DNA. Germline CDR1 is SQVTM and CDR2 is ANQGSEA. The CDR3 consists of 15 residues. CDR3 region: CSVERKRGLGTEAFF.

The gene calls are TRBV4-2 and TRBJ2-1; lacking DNA, the TRBD2 call made by TCRdb goes unchecked. This CDR3 has 13 amino acids. CDR1 and CDR2 (germline): LGHNA, YNFKEQ. The CDR3 loop reads CASSRLAGNEQFF.

The chain couples TRBV7-2 to TRBJ1-2; with no DNA, the TCRdb D assignment of TRBD1 cannot be verified. CDR3 length: 13 amino acids. Germline V lookup: CDR1 SGHTA, CDR2 FQGNSA. The chain's CDR3 is CASSYRQGKGYTF. The variable domain in full, with the rest retrieved from reference TRBV7-2 and TRBJ1-2, is GAGVSQSPSNKVTEKGKDVELRCDPISGHTALYWYRQSLGQGLEFLIYFQGNSAPDKSGLPSDRFSAERTGGSVSTLTIQRTQQEDSAVYLCASSYRQGKGYTFGSGTRLTVV.

V usage is TRBV27 and J usage is TRBJ2-1. The germline gives CDR1 MNHEY, CDR2 SMNVEV (reference sequence). The CDR3 extends over 13 amino acids. The CDR3 here is CASSFGSYNEQFF.